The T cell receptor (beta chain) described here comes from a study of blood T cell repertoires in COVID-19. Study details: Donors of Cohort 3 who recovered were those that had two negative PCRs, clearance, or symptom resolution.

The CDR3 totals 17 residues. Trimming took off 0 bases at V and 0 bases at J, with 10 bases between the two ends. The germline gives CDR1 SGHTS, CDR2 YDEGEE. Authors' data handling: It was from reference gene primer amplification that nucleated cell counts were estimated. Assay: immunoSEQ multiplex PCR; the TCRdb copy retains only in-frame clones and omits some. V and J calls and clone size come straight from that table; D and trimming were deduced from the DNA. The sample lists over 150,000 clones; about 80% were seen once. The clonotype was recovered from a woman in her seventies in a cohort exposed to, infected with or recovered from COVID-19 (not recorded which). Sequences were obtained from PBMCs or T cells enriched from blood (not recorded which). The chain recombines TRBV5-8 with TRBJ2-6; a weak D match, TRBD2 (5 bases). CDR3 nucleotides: TGTGCCAGCAGCTTGGACGGGGATTTCTCTGGGGCCAACGTCCTGACTTTC. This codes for CASSLDGDFSGANVLTF.